This is a list of T cell receptor beta chains from one sample in a study. TCRdb reanalysed the RT-PCR reads using MiXCR and keeps one entry per CDR3 protein. The sample lists about 680,000 distinct CDR3 sequences, 11% to 15% occurring once. The specimen was memory CD4+ T cells from blood. Every receptor here comes from a female donor in good health, serving as a healthy control. CDR3s include the opening cysteine and the closing phenylalanine or tryptophan. The order of the fields is clone size, J gene, V gene, D gene, CDR3 DNA, CDR3 protein. The D gene is left open where the match is weak. Not every row has a clone size; where given, it reads once, few, many or a size class.

abundance: -
j_gene: TRBJ2-7
v_gene: TRBV5-4
d_gene: TRBD2
CDR3nt: TGTGCCAGCAGCTTGGTGCTAGCGGGGGCCTCTACGAAGCAGTACTTC
CDR3aa: CASSLVLAGASTKQYF

abundance: -
j_gene: TRBJ2-6
v_gene: TRBV20-1
d_gene: -
CDR3nt: TGCAGTGCTAGACCGCATTCTGGGGCCAACGTCCTGACTTTC
CDR3aa: CSARPHSGANVLTF

abundance: many
j_gene: TRBJ2-1
v_gene: TRBV12-3/TRBV12-4
d_gene: TRBD2
CDR3nt: TGTGCCAGCAGATGGACTAGCGATAGTGAGCAGTTCTTC
CDR3aa: CASRWTSDSEQFF

abundance: few
j_gene: TRBJ1-4
v_gene: TRBV4-2
d_gene: TRBD1
CDR3nt: TGTGCCAGCAGTCCGAGTGACAGGGGGCTCAATAATGAAAAACTGTTTTTT
CDR3aa: CASSPSDRGLNNEKLFF

abundance: -
j_gene: TRBJ2-3
v_gene: TRBV11-2
d_gene: -
CDR3nt: TGTGCCAGCAGCACTCGGGGGAGAAACACAGATACGCAGTATTTT
CDR3aa: CASSTRGRNTDTQYF

abundance: many
j_gene: TRBJ1-1
v_gene: TRBV10-2
d_gene: -
CDR3nt: TGCGCCAGCAGTCGGGGTGATAACACTGAAGCTTTCTTT
CDR3aa: CASSRGDNTEAFF

abundance: -
j_gene: TRBJ1-1
v_gene: TRBV6-2/TRBV6-3
d_gene: TRBD1
CDR3nt: TGTGCCAGCAGTTTCCCTGACAGGGGGCCTGAAGCTTTCTTT
CDR3aa: CASSFPDRGPEAFF

abundance: -
j_gene: TRBJ1-1
v_gene: TRBV5-1
d_gene: -
CDR3nt: TGCGCCAGCAGCTTGGTAACAGGCCTGGGGAACACTGAAGCTTTCTTT
CDR3aa: CASSLVTGLGNTEAFF

abundance: -
j_gene: TRBJ2-7
v_gene: TRBV3-1
d_gene: TRBD2
CDR3nt: TGTGCCAGCAGCCGACGGGACTACTACGAGCAGTACTTC
CDR3aa: CASSRRDYYEQYF

abundance: -
j_gene: TRBJ1-2
v_gene: TRBV4-3
d_gene: -
CDR3nt: TGCGCCAGCAGCCAAGACCTAATCGGTGGCTACACCTTC
CDR3aa: CASSQDLIGGYTF

abundance: many
j_gene: TRBJ2-6
v_gene: TRBV29-1
d_gene: -
CDR3nt: TGCAGCGTTGAGAGACCTGGGGCCAACGTCCTGACTTTC
CDR3aa: CSVERPGANVLTF

abundance: many
j_gene: TRBJ2-7
v_gene: TRBV6-5
d_gene: TRBD2
CDR3nt: TGTGCCAGCTCGTTATCAGGACTAGGGGACGAGCAGTACTTC
CDR3aa: CASSLSGLGDEQYF

abundance: many
j_gene: TRBJ2-6
v_gene: TRBV7-8
d_gene: -
CDR3nt: TGTGCCAGCACCTCGGGGGTCGAGCTCTCTGGGGCCAACGTCCTGACTTTC
CDR3aa: CASTSGVELSGANVLTF

abundance: few
j_gene: TRBJ1-1
v_gene: TRBV4-2
d_gene: TRBD1
CDR3nt: TGTGCCAGCAGCCAAGACAGGGGGGGAAGGGCTTTCTTT
CDR3aa: CASSQDRGGRAFF

abundance: few
j_gene: TRBJ2-7
v_gene: TRBV28
d_gene: -
CDR3nt: TGTGCCAGCAGACGCCCGACAGGCTACGAGCAGTACTTC
CDR3aa: CASRRPTGYEQYF

abundance: -
j_gene: TRBJ2-3
v_gene: TRBV5-1
d_gene: -
CDR3nt: TGCGCCAGCAGCTCCCTCAGCCTGACTAGTGGTTTGGATACGCAGTATTTT
CDR3aa: CASSSLSLTSGLDTQYF

abundance: many
j_gene: TRBJ1-2
v_gene: TRBV5-5
d_gene: -
CDR3nt: TGTGCCAGCAGCTTCCCAAATGAGGGGGGCTACACCTTC
CDR3aa: CASSFPNEGGYTF

abundance: few
j_gene: TRBJ2-5
v_gene: TRBV7-2
d_gene: TRBD2
CDR3nt: TGTGCCAGCAGCTTAGCTGGGACTAGCGGGTGGGAGACCCAGTACTTC
CDR3aa: CASSLAGTSGWETQYF

abundance: -
j_gene: TRBJ2-1
v_gene: TRBV3-1
d_gene: -
CDR3nt: TGTGCCAGCAGCCAAAGGGCGCGTGAGCAGTTCTTC
CDR3aa: CASSQRAREQFF

abundance: few
j_gene: TRBJ1-2
v_gene: TRBV25-1
d_gene: -
CDR3nt: TGTGCCAGCACCAGGTCGGGACTCAGCTATGGCTACACCTTC
CDR3aa: CASTRSGLSYGYTF

abundance: -
j_gene: TRBJ1-4
v_gene: TRBV7-6
d_gene: -
CDR3nt: TGTGCCAGCAGCTTAGGTTTTCAGGGGACTGCAACTAATGAAAAACTGTTTTTT
CDR3aa: CASSLGFQGTATNEKLFF

abundance: -
j_gene: TRBJ2-2
v_gene: TRBV5-1
d_gene: -
CDR3nt: TGCGCCAGCAGCTTGGATAGGTCCACCGGGGAGCTGTTTTTT
CDR3aa: CASSLDRSTGELFF

abundance: -
j_gene: TRBJ2-3
v_gene: TRBV9
d_gene: -
CDR3nt: TGTGCCAGCAGCGTAGGGCTAGGTGGTGCTAGCACAGATACGCAGTATTTT
CDR3aa: CASSVGLGGASTDTQYF

abundance: few
j_gene: TRBJ1-1
v_gene: TRBV20-1
d_gene: TRBD1
CDR3nt: TGCAGTGCCCCGGGCCCCCAAGGGGGCAGTGAAGCTTTCTTT
CDR3aa: CSAPGPQGGSEAFF

abundance: -
j_gene: TRBJ2-4
v_gene: TRBV12-3/TRBV12-4
d_gene: TRBD2
CDR3nt: TGTGCCAGCAGTTCGGACGGCCGGGGGGTAGCCAAAAACATTCAGTACTTC
CDR3aa: CASSSDGRGVAKNIQYF

abundance: many
j_gene: TRBJ2-5
v_gene: TRBV28
d_gene: -
CDR3nt: TGTGCCAGCAGTTCAGAGGAGACCCAGTACTTC
CDR3aa: CASSSEETQYF

abundance: -
j_gene: TRBJ1-1
v_gene: TRBV11-2
d_gene: TRBD1
CDR3nt: TGTGCCAGCAACCGGGACAGGGGATTGAACACTGAAGCTTTCTTT
CDR3aa: CASNRDRGLNTEAFF

abundance: -
j_gene: TRBJ2-1
v_gene: TRBV28
d_gene: -
CDR3nt: TGTGCCGGGAGCGGAACCATTAACAATGAGCAGTTCTTC
CDR3aa: CAGSGTINNEQFF

abundance: many
j_gene: TRBJ1-5
v_gene: TRBV20-1
d_gene: TRBD1
CDR3nt: TGCAGTGCTAGAGATCCCTACAGGGGGAACAATCAGCCCCAGCATTTT
CDR3aa: CSARDPYRGNNQPQHF

abundance: few
j_gene: TRBJ1-2
v_gene: TRBV20-1
d_gene: TRBD1
CDR3nt: TGCAGTGCTGAAGAAAGGACAGGCCAGCCTGGCTACACCTTC
CDR3aa: CSAEERTGQPGYTF

abundance: few
j_gene: TRBJ1-1
v_gene: TRBV29-1
d_gene: -
CDR3nt: TGCAGCGTCGCAAGGGACACTGAAGCTTTCTTT
CDR3aa: CSVARDTEAFF

abundance: many
j_gene: TRBJ1-4
v_gene: TRBV29-1
d_gene: -
CDR3nt: TGCAGCGTTGAAGATCCAGGAGAAAAACTGTTTTTT
CDR3aa: CSVEDPGEKLFF

abundance: few
j_gene: TRBJ1-5
v_gene: TRBV6-1
d_gene: TRBD1
CDR3nt: TGTGCCAGCAGTGAAGCCTTGGACAGGGGTCAGCCCCAGCATTTT
CDR3aa: CASSEALDRGQPQHF

abundance: -
j_gene: TRBJ2-7
v_gene: TRBV24-1
d_gene: -
CDR3nt: TGTGCCACCTGTCGGGGATCCTACGAGCAGTACTTC
CDR3aa: CATCRGSYEQYF

abundance: -
j_gene: TRBJ2-7
v_gene: TRBV9
d_gene: TRBD1
CDR3nt: TGTGCCAGCAGCGGGAGACAGGGGGTTGACGAGCAGTACTTC
CDR3aa: CASSGRQGVDEQYF

abundance: many
j_gene: TRBJ2-1
v_gene: TRBV5-1
d_gene: TRBD2
CDR3nt: TGCGCCAGCACCATAACTAGCGGGAGCTACAATGAGCAGTTCTTC
CDR3aa: CASTITSGSYNEQFF

abundance: few
j_gene: TRBJ1-2
v_gene: TRBV10-3
d_gene: -
CDR3nt: TGTGCCATCAGTGACCCTAAGGGTTATGGCTACACCTTC
CDR3aa: CAISDPKGYGYTF

abundance: many
j_gene: TRBJ2-7
v_gene: TRBV20-1
d_gene: TRBD1
CDR3nt: TGCAGTGCAACGGACAGGTCCTACGAGCAGTACTTC
CDR3aa: CSATDRSYEQYF

abundance: many
j_gene: TRBJ1-3
v_gene: TRBV4-3
d_gene: -
CDR3nt: TGCGCCAGCAGCCAAGTCCCGGGAGGGCACGGAAACACCATATATTTT
CDR3aa: CASSQVPGGHGNTIYF

abundance: few
j_gene: TRBJ2-1
v_gene: TRBV5-5
d_gene: TRBD2
CDR3nt: TGTGCCAGCAGCTTAAGACTAGCGGGAGGCCCGGATGAGCAGTTCTTC
CDR3aa: CASSLRLAGGPDEQFF